Following are 10 T cell receptor beta chains from one sample sequenced in a study of chemoradiotherapy in HPV16-positive cancers. Data came from immunoSEQ multiplex PCR; TCRdb stores just in-frame clones and leaves some out. The sample lists 50,000 to 55,000 clones; under 95% were seen once. Material: blood, obtained from a patient who underwent chemoradiotherapy. The receptors were gathered from a human donor with HPV-associated anogenital cancer.

The V gene is TRBV11-2, the J gene TRBJ2-3; 8 bases align to TRBD2. Germline V gives CDR1 SGHAT, CDR2 FQNNGV. The CDR3 sequence is 15 residues long. J was trimmed by 4 bases and V by 5 bases; bases with no gene match: 8. In DNA form, the CDR3 reads TGTGCCAGCAGCATATACGGGAGGGTGGCAGATACGCAGTATTTT. It codes for CASSIYGRVADTQYF.

The V call is TRBV2, the J call TRBJ1-1; the D is unclear. The germline gives CDR1 SNHLY, CDR2 FYNNEI. V lost 2 bases and J lost 4, with 11 bases in between. The CDR3 extends over 14 amino acids. The CDR3 region has the DNA TGTGCCAGCAGTGAAAAAGTTACTACCACTGAAGCTTTCTTT. Translation: CASSEKVTTTEAFF.

The rearrangement links TRBV27 to TRBJ1-4; 11 nucleotides align to TRBD1. The germline CDR1 and CDR2 sequences are MNHEY and SMNVEV (reference sequence). This CDR3 has 17 amino acids. Trimming took 3 bases from V and 1 from J; bases not matched to a gene: 4. The CDR3 protein is CASSLRTGGGTNEKLFF. The CDR3 DNA is TGTGCCAGCAGTTTGAGGACAGGGGGCGGAACTAATGAAAAACTGTTTTTT.

The V call is TRBV21-1, the J call TRBJ2-1; the table's D gene call, TRBD2, was not cross checked with the DNA. TRBV21-1 is termed a pseudogene. This CDR3 spans 16 amino acids. The CDR3 DNA follows: TGTGCCAGCAGCAAAGGTACGCGGGAGGCGTACAATGAGCAGTTCTTC. Protein: CASSKGTREAYNEQFF.

The gene calls are TRBV7-6 and TRBJ2-1; TRBD2 might be the D (5 bases). The CDR3 spans 15 residues. From germline, CDR1 is SGHVS and CDR2 FNYEAQ. Trimming cost V 2 bases and J 8 bases, with 16 bases left between them. CDR3 DNA: TGTGCCAGCAGCTTATCGGCTAGCCCTAAAGATGAGCAGTTCTTC. Its translation: CASSLSASPKDEQFF.

The gene calls are TRBV7-9 and TRBJ1-1; 7 bases map to TRBD1. CDR1 and CDR2 from the germline V gene are SEHNR and FQNEAQ (reference sequence). V shed 1 base and J 4 bases; nucleotides not matched to a gene: 6. The CDR3 has 15 amino acids. The CDR3 here is CASSLGVTGTTEAFF. As DNA, the CDR3 is TGTGCCAGCAGCTTAGGTGTGACAGGGACCACTGAAGCTTTCTTT.

The chain joins TRBV5-1 to TRBJ2-3, with a possible D match to TRBD2 (6 bases). V was clipped by 0 bases and J by 2 bases, with 13 bases between them. This CDR3 contains 16 residues. CDR1 and CDR2 from the germline V gene are SGHRS and YFSETQ. The CDR3 DNA is TGCGCCAGCAGCTTGGCCGGACTACCCATCACAGATACGCAGTATTTT. Its translation: CASSLAGLPITDTQYF.

The CDR3 loop reads CASSPGTGDEQYF. CDR3 DNA: TGTGCCAGCTCACCGGGGACAGGGGACGAGCAGTACTTC. This chain uses TRBV18 with TRBJ2-7, with 10 bases that match TRBD1. Looked up from germline, CDR1 is KGHSH and CDR2 is LQKENI. The CDR3 extends over 13 amino acids. V dropped 3 bases and J dropped 5; count of bases not matched to a gene: 1.

The V gene is TRBV30, the J gene TRBJ1-2, with D perhaps matching TRBD1 (6 bases). V was pared by 4 bases and J by 1 base, with 13 bases between. The CDR3 runs 14 residues. CDR1 is GTSNPN, CDR2 SVGIG, per germline (reference sequence). As DNA, the CDR3 is TGTGCCTGGACAGGGGACCGCTTTAACTATGGCTACACCTTC. Translating it yields CAWTGDRFNYGYTF.

J is TRBJ2-1 and V is TRBV30; TRBD1 is a possible D gene (6 bases). Germline CDR1 is GTSNPN and CDR2 is SVGIG (reference sequence). There are 14 residues in the CDR3. V was shortened by 5 bases and J by 9 bases, with 20 bases between the two germline ends. The DNA of the CDR3 is TGTGCCTGGGGGTTTAACGTGCCACAGGGTGAGCAGTTCTTC. Translation gives CAWGFNVPQGEQFF.